Sequencing of this T cell receptor beta chain was carried out in a study of PD-1 blockade in classical Hodgkin lymphoma. The study's findings and limits: Newly diagnosed patients were said to have less baseline TCR diversity than healthy donors did.

Every patient had relapsed following autologous stem cell transplantation, and cohorts differed in brentuximab vedotin exposure. Under best response, outcomes were complete response, partial response or progressive disease. In regard to this clone: Antigen unknown.

CDR3 length equals 17 residues. Per the germline V gene, CDR1 is SGHNT and CDR2 is YYREEE (reference sequence). V gave up 5 bases and J gave up 4 bases; unmatched junction bases: 16. Measured with immunoSEQ multiplex PCR; TCRdb has only the in-frame clones, and not every one. The sample has under 100,000 clones; 75% to 90% are singletons. This material consisted of peripheral blood mononuclear cells (PBMCs), taken at baseline. This rearrangement joins TRBV5-4 to TRBJ2-5; 8 nucleotides line up with TRBD2. The clonotype originates from a human donor with classical Hodgkin lymphoma. For the CDR3, the DNA is TGTGCCAGCAGGCCGGGAGACCAGCCCGCGGGGGGAGAGACCCAGTACTTC. Translating gives CASRPGDQPAGGETQYF.